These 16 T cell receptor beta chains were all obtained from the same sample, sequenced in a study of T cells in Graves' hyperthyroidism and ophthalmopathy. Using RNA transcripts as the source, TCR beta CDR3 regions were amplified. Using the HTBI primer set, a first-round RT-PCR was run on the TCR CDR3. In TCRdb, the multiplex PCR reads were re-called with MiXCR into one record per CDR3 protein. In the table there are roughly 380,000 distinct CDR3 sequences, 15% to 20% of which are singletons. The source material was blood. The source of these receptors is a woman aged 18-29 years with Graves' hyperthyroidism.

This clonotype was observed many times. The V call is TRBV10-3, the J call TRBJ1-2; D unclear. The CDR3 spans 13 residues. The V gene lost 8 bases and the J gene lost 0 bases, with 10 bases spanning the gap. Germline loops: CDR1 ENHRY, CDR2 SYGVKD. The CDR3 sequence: CAIVADPNYGYTF. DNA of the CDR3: TGTGCCATCGTGGCGGATCCTAACTATGGCTACACCTTC.

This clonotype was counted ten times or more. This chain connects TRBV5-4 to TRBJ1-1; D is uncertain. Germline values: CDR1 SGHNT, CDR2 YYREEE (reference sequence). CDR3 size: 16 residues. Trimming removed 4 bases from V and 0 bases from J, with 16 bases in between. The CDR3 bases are TGTGCCAGCAGCCCAACAACGAGAGGGTTGAACACTGAAGCTTTCTTT. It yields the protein CASSPTTRGLNTEAFF. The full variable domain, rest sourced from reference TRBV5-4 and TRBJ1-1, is ETGVTQSPTHLIKTRGQQVTLRCSSQSGHNTVSWYQQALGQGPQFIFQYYREEENGRGNFPPRFSGLQFPNYSSELNVNALELDDSALYLCASSPTTRGLNTEAFFGQGTRLTVV.

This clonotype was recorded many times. CDR3 DNA: TGTGCCAGCAGTGACGGAGGACAGGGGACCGGGGAGCTGTTTTTT. Amino acid sequence: CASSDGGQGTGELFF. The chain uses TRBV6-4 and TRBJ2-2, with TRBD1 matching over 9 bases. The CDR3 contains 15 residues. Germline lookup yields CDR1 MRHNA and CDR2 SNTAGT. The ends lost 2 bases at V and 5 bases at J; junction bases unmatched: 3.

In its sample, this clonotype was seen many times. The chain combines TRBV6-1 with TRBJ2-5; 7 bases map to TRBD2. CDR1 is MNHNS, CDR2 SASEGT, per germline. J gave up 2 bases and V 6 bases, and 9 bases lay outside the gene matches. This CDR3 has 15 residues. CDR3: CASSPGGGRQETQYF. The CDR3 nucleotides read TGTGCCAGCAGCCCTGGGGGAGGGAGACAAGAGACCCAGTACTTC.

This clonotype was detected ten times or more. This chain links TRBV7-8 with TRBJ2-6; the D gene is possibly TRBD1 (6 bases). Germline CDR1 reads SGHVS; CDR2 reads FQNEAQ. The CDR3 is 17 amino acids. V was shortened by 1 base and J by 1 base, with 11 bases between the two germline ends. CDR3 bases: TGTGCCAGCAGCTTAGTCAGGGGCCAGTCTGGGGCCAACGTCCTGACTTTC. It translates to CASSLVRGQSGANVLTF.

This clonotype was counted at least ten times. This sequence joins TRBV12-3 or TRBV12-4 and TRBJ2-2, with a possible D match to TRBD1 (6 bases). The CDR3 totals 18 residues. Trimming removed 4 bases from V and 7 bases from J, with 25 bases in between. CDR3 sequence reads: CASSSSRDRLDSSGELFF. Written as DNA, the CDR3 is TGTGCCAGCAGTTCCTCGCGAGACAGGCTAGATTCCAGCGGGGAGCTGTTTTTT.

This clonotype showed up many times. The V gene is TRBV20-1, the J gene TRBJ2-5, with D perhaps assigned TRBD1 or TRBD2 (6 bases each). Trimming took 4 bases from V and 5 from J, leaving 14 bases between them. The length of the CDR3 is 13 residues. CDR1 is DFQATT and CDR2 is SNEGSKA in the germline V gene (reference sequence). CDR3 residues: CSAIIGGRETQYF. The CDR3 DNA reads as TGCAGTGCTATCATCGGGGGCCGGGAGACCCAGTACTTC.

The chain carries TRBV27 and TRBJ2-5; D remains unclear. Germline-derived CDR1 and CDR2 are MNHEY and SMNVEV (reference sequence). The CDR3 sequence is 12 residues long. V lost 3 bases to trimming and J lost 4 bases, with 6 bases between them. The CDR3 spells CASSFGSETQYF. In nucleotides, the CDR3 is TGTGCCAGCAGTTTTGGGTCAGAGACCCAGTACTTC.

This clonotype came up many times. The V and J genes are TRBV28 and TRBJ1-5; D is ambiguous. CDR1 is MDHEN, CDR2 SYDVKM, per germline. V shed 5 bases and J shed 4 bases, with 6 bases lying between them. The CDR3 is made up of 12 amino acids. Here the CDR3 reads CASSPWNQPQHF. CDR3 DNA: TGTGCCAGCAGTCCGTGGAATCAGCCCCAGCATTTT. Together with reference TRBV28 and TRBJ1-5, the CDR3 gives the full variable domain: DVKVTQSSRYLVKRTGEKVFLECVQDMDHENMFWYRQDPGLGLRLIYFSYDVKMKEKGDIPEGYSVSREKKERFSLILESASTNQTSMYLCASSPWNQPQHFGDGTRLSIL.

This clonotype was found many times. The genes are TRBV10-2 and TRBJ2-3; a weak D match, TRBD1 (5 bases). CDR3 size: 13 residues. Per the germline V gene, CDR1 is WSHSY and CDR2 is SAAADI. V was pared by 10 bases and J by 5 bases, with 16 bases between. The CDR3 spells CAKIAQVIDTQYF. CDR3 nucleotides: TGCGCCAAAATAGCACAGGTTATAGATACGCAGTATTTT.

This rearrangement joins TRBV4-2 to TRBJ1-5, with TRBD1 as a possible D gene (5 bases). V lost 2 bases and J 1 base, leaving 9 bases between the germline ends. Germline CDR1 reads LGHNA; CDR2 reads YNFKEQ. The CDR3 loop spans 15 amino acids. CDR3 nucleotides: TGTGCCAGCAGCCAAAGTTGGGGGAGCAATCAGCCCCAGCATTTT. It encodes CASSQSWGSNQPQHF.

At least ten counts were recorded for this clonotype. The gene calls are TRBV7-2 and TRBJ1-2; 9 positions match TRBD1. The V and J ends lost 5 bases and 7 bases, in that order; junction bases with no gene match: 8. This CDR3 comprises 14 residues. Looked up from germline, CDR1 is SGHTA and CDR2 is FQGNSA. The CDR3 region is CASSRGQGGGGYTF. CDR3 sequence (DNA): TGTGCCAGCAGCCGGGGACAGGGAGGCGGTGGCTACACCTTC.

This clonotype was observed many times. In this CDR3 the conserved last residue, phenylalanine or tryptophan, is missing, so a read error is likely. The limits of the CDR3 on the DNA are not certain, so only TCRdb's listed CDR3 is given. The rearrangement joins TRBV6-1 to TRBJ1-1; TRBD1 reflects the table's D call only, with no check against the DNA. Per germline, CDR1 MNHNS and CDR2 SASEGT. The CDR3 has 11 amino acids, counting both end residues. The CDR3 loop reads CASSEGTGGRL.

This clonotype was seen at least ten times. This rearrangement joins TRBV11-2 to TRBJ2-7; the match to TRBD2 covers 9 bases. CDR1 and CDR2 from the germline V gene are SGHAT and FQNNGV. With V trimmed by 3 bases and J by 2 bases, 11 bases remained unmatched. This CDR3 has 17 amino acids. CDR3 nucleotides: TGTGCCAGCAGCTTGAGGTCTTGGCGGGGGGGGACCTACGAGCAGTACTTC. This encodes CASSLRSWRGGTYEQYF.

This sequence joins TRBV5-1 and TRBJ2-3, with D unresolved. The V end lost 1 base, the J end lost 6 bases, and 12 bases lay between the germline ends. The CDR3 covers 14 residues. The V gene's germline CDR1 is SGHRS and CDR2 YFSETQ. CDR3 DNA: TGCGCCAGCAGCTTGTACCGCCGTTCGGATACGCAGTATTTT. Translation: CASSLYRRSDTQYF.

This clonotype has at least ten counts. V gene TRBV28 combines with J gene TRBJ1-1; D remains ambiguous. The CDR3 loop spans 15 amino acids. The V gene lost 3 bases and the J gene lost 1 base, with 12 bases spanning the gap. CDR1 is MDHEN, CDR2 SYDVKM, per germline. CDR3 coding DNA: TGTGCCAGCAGTTTTGGAGGGCCGAGGAACACTGAAGCTTTCTTT. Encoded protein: CASSFGGPRNTEAFF.